A selection of T cell receptor beta chains follows, all from one sample in a study of CD8+CD57+ T cells in acquired aplastic anemia. Each CDR3 protein gets one entry after TCRdb re-called the reads with MiXCR. The data hold around 200,000 distinct CDR3 sequences, with approximately 60% observed a single time. Sequences were obtained from sorted CD4+, CD8+, or CD8+CD57+ T cells (not recorded which) from PBMCs. The receptors stem from a human donor in good health. The CDR3 runs from the conserved cysteine through the conserved F or W. D genes are given only for firm matches. Clone size is not always given. Where it is, it says once, few, many or a class for expanded clones.

CASSPRTSGDYNEQFF	TGCGCCAGCAGCCCGAGGACTAGCGGGGATTACAATGAGCAGTTCTTC	TRBJ2-1	TRBD2	many	TRBV4-3
CASSVGQGAMKYGYTF	TGTGCCAGCAGCGTAGGACAGGGGGCTATGAAGTATGGCTACACCTTC	TRBJ1-2	TRBD1	-	TRBV9
CASSRDMSYEQYF	TGCGCCAGCAGTCGGGACATGTCCTACGAGCAGTACTTC	TRBJ2-7	-	-	TRBV5-1
CASSEEGGAMYGYTF	TGTGCCAGCAGCGAGGAGGGGGGGGCCATGTATGGCTACACCTTC	TRBJ1-2	-	-	TRBV9
CASISDTNTEAFF	TGTGCCAGCATATCAGATACCAACACTGAAGCTTTCTTT	TRBJ1-1	-	many	TRBV6-1
CSASSFLGQRNSPLHF	TGCAGTGCCAGCAGTTTTCTGGGTCAGCGGAATTCACCCCTCCACTTT	TRBJ1-6	-	-	TRBV20-1
CASSHDETSYYNEQFF	TGTGCCAGCAGTCACGACGAGACTAGCTACTACAATGAGCAGTTCTTC	TRBJ2-1	TRBD2	-	TRBV2
CTSSTRRGDATEAFF	TGTACCAGCAGCACCCGAAGGGGAGACGCCACTGAAGCTTTCTTT	TRBJ1-1	-	-	TRBV9
CASSHTGTGGNEQFF	TGTGCCAGCAGTCATACTGGGACTGGGGGCAATGAGCAGTTCTTC	TRBJ2-1	-	-	TRBV10-3
CASSSGPGVEQFF	TGTGCCAGCAGCTCCGGGCCTGGAGTTGAGCAGTTCTTC	TRBJ2-1	-	-	TRBV11-2
CASSPGTGIPEAFF	TGTGCCAGCAGCCCCGGGACAGGGATCCCTGAAGCTTTCTTT	TRBJ1-1	TRBD1	few	TRBV7-9
CASSQDQQGANEQYF	TGCGCCAGCAGCCAAGATCAGCAGGGCGCCAACGAGCAGTACTTC	TRBJ2-7	-	-	TRBV4-1
CSALTSENTDTQYF	TGCAGTGCTTTGACTAGCGAAAACACAGATACGCAGTATTTT	TRBJ2-3	TRBD2	-	TRBV20-1
CASSPGGGSGGYTF	TGTGCCAGCAGTCCTGGGGGAGGGTCAGGAGGCTACACCTTC	TRBJ1-2	-	few	TRBV12-3/TRBV12-4
CATSDPPGQSSGNTIYF	TGTGCCACCAGTGATCCCCCTGGACAGTCCTCTGGAAACACCATATATTTT	TRBJ1-3	-	-	TRBV24-1
CASSDPGPERIAGELFF	TGTGCCAGCAGTGACCCAGGGCCGGAGAGAATCGCCGGGGAGCTGTTTTTT	TRBJ2-2	-	-	TRBV25-1
CARPGTGTYEQYF	TGTGCCAGACCCGGGACAGGGACCTACGAGCAGTACTTC	TRBJ2-7	TRBD1	-	TRBV7-9
CAISSDFLSYEQYF	TGTGCCATCAGTTCAGACTTCTTATCCTACGAGCAGTACTTC	TRBJ2-7	-	-	TRBV10-3
CASSLTGFGSYEQYF	TGTGCCAGCAGTCTGACAGGGTTTGGATCCTACGAGCAGTACTTC	TRBJ2-7	TRBD1	many	TRBV27
CASGPPVSRTEAFF	TGTGCTAGTGGCCCCCCCGTTAGTCGGACTGAAGCTTTCTTT	TRBJ1-1	-	-	TRBV12-5
CSAMAGGQGNPEQYF	TGCAGTGCTATGGCGGGGGGACAGGGTAATCCCGAGCAGTACTTC	TRBJ2-7	-	-	TRBV20-1
CASSLDIYGYTF	TGTGCCAGCAGTTTGGACATCTATGGCTACACCTTC	TRBJ1-2	-	-	TRBV6-1
CAVLEGGGAELGEQFF	TGTGCCGTCCTCGAAGGCGGGGGGGCCGAGTTAGGTGAGCAGTTCTTC	TRBJ2-1	TRBD2	-	TRBV7-9
CASSSTDRGREEKLFF	TGTGCCAGCAGCTCGACGGACAGGGGGCGGGAGGAAAAACTGTTTTTT	TRBJ1-4	TRBD1	-	TRBV7-2
CASSEREMSNQPQHF	TGTGCCAGCAGTGAAAGGGAGATGAGCAATCAGCCCCAGCATTTT	TRBJ1-5	-	-	TRBV2
CASIKGNTEAFF	TGTGCCAGCATTAAGGGGAACACTGAAGCTTTCTTT	TRBJ1-1	-	few	TRBV2
CASSFGQANSPLHF	TGTGCCAGCAGCTTTGGACAGGCTAATTCACCCCTCCACTTT	TRBJ1-6	TRBD1	-	TRBV7-2
CAITSGVNNEQFF	TGTGCCATCACCAGCGGGGTAAACAATGAGCAGTTCTTC	TRBJ2-1	TRBD2	few	TRBV10-3
CASRGRQDPGRGYTF	TGTGCCAGCAGGGGCCGACAGGACCCCGGGAGGGGCTACACCTTC	TRBJ1-2	-	many	TRBV12-3/TRBV12-4
CASSSTPTDTQYF	TGTGCCAGCAGTTCTACCCCCACAGATACGCAGTATTTT	TRBJ2-3	-	few	TRBV27
CSAGGGSSYNEQFF	TGCAGCGCAGGAGGGGGGAGCTCCTACAATGAGCAGTTCTTC	TRBJ2-1	-	-	TRBV29-1
CSATGRGLGANVLTF	TGCAGTGCTACGGGGAGGGGACTTGGGGCCAACGTCCTGACTTTC	TRBJ2-6	TRBD2	-	TRBV20-1
CASSSRTYGYTF	TGTGCCAGCAGCTCTCGGACCTATGGCTACACCTTC	TRBJ1-2	-	-	TRBV7-3
CSASGSLNTGELFF	TGCAGTGCTAGCGGGAGCCTGAACACCGGGGAGCTGTTTTTT	TRBJ2-2	-	-	TRBV20-1
CASSPKTSGGSYNEQFF	TGCGCCAGCAGCCCGAAGACTAGCGGGGGGTCCTACAATGAGCAGTTCTTC	TRBJ2-1	TRBD2	many	TRBV5-1
CASSLRVQPQHF	TGTGCCAGCAGTTTAAGGGTTCAGCCCCAGCATTTT	TRBJ1-5	-	-	TRBV12-3/TRBV12-4
CASSSLLAGEHEQYF	TGTGCCAGCAGCTCCCTTCTAGCGGGAGAGCATGAGCAGTATTTT	TRBJ2-3	TRBD2	-	TRBV7-3
CASSGGQGSSFNYGYTF	TGTGCCAGTAGTGGAGGACAGGGGAGTTCCTTTAACTATGGCTACACCTTC	TRBJ1-2	TRBD1	-	TRBV19